This TCR beta chain was documented in a study of T-cell reconstitution after alpha-beta-depleted transplantation in children. The TCRbeta library incorporated unique molecular identifiers. TCRdb reprocessed the PCR reads with MiXCR, giving one entry per CDR3 protein. The sample contains 350,000 to 400,000 distinct CDR3 sequences, 20% of which appear only once. Trimming took off 2 bases at V and 4 bases at J, with 5 bases between the two ends. The CDR3 loop spans 11 amino acids. The germline CDR1 and CDR2 sequences are DFQATT and SNEGSKA (reference sequence). This clonotype has a count of ten or more. The source was PBMCs from the stem cell graft donor, collected from the stem cell graft. This chain connects TRBV20-1 to TRBJ1-1, with D uncertain. The source is a human donor who donated a stem cell graft to a child with acute myeloid leukemia. The CDR3 region has the DNA TGCAGTGCTAGAACAATCACTGAAGCTTTCTTT. Protein product: CSARTITEAFF.